These T cell receptor beta chains were read from a single sample in a study of blood T cell repertoires in COVID-19. Assay used: immunoSEQ multiplex PCR; TCRdb lists only in-frame clones, some missing. The sample has around 160,000 clones; 80% are singletons. The sequencing input was peripheral blood. All receptors derive from a man aged 55 to 69 with active or convalescent COVID-19. CDR3s include the opening cysteine and the closing phenylalanine or tryptophan. A D gene is named only where the DNA matches it firmly.

V: TRBV28
D: NA
CDR3: CASSLGGSGSSYEQYF

V: TRBV5-1
D: NA
CDR3: CASSLTGRNTEAFF

V: TRBV5-4
D: TRBD2
CDR3: CASSFSSGSSSYEQYF

V: TRBV29-1
D: NA
CDR3: CSVKRGGNTIYF

V: TRBV5-8
D: NA
CDR3: CATPDSEIKNIQYF

V: TRBV5-6
D: TRBD1
CDR3: CASSYQTGGFEKLFF

V: TRBV28
D: NA
CDR3: CASSYPRAGEAFF

V: TRBV19
D: TRBD1
CDR3: CASGQGAGETQYF

V: TRBV7-3
D: TRBD2
CDR3: CASSVGLAGDNEQFF

V: TRBV7-9
D: NA
CDR3: CASSLGGTTEAFF

V: TRBV27
D: TRBD1
CDR3: CASSPPPGQGLLGEQYF

V: TRBV11-2
D: TRBD2
CDR3: CASSLLRGGSTGELFF

V: TRBV9
D: NA
CDR3: CASSAQGNRDDEQFF

V: TRBV7-9
D: TRBD1
CDR3: CASSVDRVDQPQHF

V: TRBV19
D: TRBD1
CDR3: CASREGAIDTQYF

V: TRBV28
D: NA
CDR3: CASSSPGRAETNEKLFF

V: TRBV4-1
D: NA
CDR3: CASSQDSTGELFF

V: TRBV11-2
D: NA
CDR3: CASSFGQSQTQYF

V: TRBV11-2
D: NA
CDR3: CASSLSQGYGYTF

V: TRBV9
D: NA
CDR3: CASSVGQGNPWEQYF

V: TRBV28
D: NA
CDR3: CASSHTGRVDQPQHF

V: TRBV18
D: TRBD1
CDR3: CASSLAGQGYNEQFF

V: TRBV5-1
D: TRBD2
CDR3: CASGGDSYEQYF

V: TRBV28
D: TRBD2
CDR3: CASRAMLAREGRQTQYF

V: TRBV18
D: TRBD1
CDR3: CASSPPGQGDSPLHF

V: TRBV28
D: NA
CDR3: CASRIQGSGYEQYF

V: TRBV7-3
D: NA
CDR3: CASSLIPTSTGGELFF

V: TRBV30
D: TRBD1
CDR3: CAWSVRIGTGRTNQPQHF

V: TRBV11-2
D: NA
CDR3: CASSLQRVEQYF

V: TRBV6-5
D: NA
CDR3: CASSSPTAHYEQYF

V: TRBV24-1
D: TRBD1
CDR3: CATSDTGTGYGYTF

V: TRBV12-3/TRBV12-4
D: NA
CDR3: CASSLQGTEKLFF

V: TRBV29-1
D: TRBD1
CDR3: CSVDRASGAGQGAAYGYTF